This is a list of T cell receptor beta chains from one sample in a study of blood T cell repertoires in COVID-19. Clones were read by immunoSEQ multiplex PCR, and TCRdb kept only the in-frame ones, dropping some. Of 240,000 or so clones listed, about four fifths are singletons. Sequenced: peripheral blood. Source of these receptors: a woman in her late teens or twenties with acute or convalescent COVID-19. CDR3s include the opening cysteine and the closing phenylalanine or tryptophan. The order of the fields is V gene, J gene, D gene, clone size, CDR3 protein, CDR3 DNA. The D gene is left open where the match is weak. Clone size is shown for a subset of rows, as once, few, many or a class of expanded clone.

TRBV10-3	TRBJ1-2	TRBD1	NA	CAIGRGDRVLGGYTF	TGTGCCATCGGCCGAGGGGACAGGGTCCTAGGTGGCTACACCTTC
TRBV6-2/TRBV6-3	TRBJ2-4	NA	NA	CASSYGQKWNIQYF	TGTGCCAGCAGTTACGGGCAGAAATGGAACATTCAGTACTTC
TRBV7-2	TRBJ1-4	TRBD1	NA	CASSRQGAANEKLFF	TGTGCCAGCAGCAGACAGGGGGCCGCTAATGAAAAACTGTTTTTT
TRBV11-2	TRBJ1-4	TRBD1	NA	CASSLNRGRNEKLFF	TGTGCCAGCAGCTTGAACAGGGGGCGTAATGAAAAACTGTTTTTT
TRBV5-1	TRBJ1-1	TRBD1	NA	CASSFTGETEAFF	TGCGCCAGCAGCTTTACAGGGGAAACTGAAGCTTTCTTT
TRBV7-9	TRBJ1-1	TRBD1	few	CASSSPGQGTEAFF	TGTGCCAGCAGCTCCCCGGGACAGGGAACTGAAGCTTTCTTT
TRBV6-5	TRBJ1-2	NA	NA	CASSYSSRSSGYTF	TGTGCCAGCAGTTACTCGAGTCGCTCCTCTGGCTACACCTTC
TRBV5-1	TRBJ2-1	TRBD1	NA	CASSLPGTALYNEQFF	TGCGCCAGCAGCTTGCCTGGGACAGCACTATACAATGAGCAGTTCTTC
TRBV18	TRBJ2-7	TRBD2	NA	CASSPQDSGGGYEQYF	TGTGCCAGCTCACCCCAAGACTCCGGCGGGGGCTACGAGCAGTACTTC
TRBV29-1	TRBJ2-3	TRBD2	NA	CSVPLWREGWTDTQYF	TGCAGCGTTCCCTTATGGCGGGAGGGGTGGACAGATACGCAGTATTTT
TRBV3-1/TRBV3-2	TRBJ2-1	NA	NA	CASSPDRRNEQFF	TGTGCCAGCAGCCCCGACAGGAGAAATGAGCAGTTCTTC
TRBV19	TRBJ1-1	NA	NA	CASSTLETGNTEAFF	TGTGCCAGTAGTACCCTCGAGACAGGGAACACTGAAGCTTTCTTT
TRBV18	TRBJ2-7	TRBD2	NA	CASSPTSGSSYEQYF	TGTGCCAGCTCACCGACTAGCGGGAGTTCCTACGAGCAGTACTTC
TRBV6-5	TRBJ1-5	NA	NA	CASSSTEGGNQPQHF	TGTGCCAGCAGTTCCACAGAGGGCGGCAATCAGCCCCAGCATTTT
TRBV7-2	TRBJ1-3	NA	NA	CASSFTGSLGNTIYF	TGTGCCAGCAGCTTTACAGGGTCGTTGGGAAACACCATATATTTT
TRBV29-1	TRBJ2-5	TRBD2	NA	CSVVSGGGVGETQYF	TGCAGCGTTGTTTCTGGCGGGGGAGTGGGAGAGACCCAGTACTTC
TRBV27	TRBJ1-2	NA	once	CASSPSQTASYGYTF	TGTGCCAGCAGTCCTTCTCAGACAGCGAGCTATGGCTACACCTTC
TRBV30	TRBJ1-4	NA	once	CAWSPHCIPF	TGTGCCTGGAGTCCCCACTGTATACCTTTT
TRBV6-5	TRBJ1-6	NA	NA	CASSYTPGRVDSPLHF	TGTGCCAGCAGTTACACCCCGGGCAGGGTTGATTCACCCCTCCACTTT
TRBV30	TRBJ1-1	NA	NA	CAWRLGRAEAFF	TGTGCCTGGAGATTAGGGAGGGCTGAAGCTTTCTTT
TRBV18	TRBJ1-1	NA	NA	CASSPARVNTEAFF	TGTGCCAGCTCACCAGCCAGGGTAAACACTGAAGCTTTCTTT
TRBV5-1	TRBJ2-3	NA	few	CASSAALALGTDTQYF	TGCGCCAGCAGCGCCGCCCTAGCGTTGGGCACAGATACGCAGTATTTT
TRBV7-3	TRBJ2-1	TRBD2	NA	CASSLRASGVPSSYNEQFF	TGTGCCAGCAGCTTAAGGGCTAGCGGGGTACCCAGCTCCTACAATGAGCAGTTCTTC
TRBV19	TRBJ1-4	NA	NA	CASSQASSNEKLFF	TGTGCCAGTAGTCAGGCCTCCTCTAATGAAAAACTGTTTTTT
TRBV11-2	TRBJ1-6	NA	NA	CASSEYGSSYNSPLHF	TGTGCCAGCAGCGAATACGGGAGCTCCTATAATTCACCCCTCCACTTT
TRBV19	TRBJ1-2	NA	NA	CASSIVGGRTGYTF	TGTGCCAGTAGTATCGTCGGGGGAAGGACTGGCTACACCTTC
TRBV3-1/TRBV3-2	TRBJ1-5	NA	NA	CAVSGCVNQPQHF	TGTGCCGTGTCAGGGTGCGTCAATCAGCCCCAGCATTTT
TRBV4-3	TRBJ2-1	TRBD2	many	CASSQDPEGTSPYNEQFF	TGCGCCAGCAGCCAAGATCCGGAGGGGACTAGCCCCTACAATGAGCAGTTCTTC
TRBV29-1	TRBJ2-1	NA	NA	CSQRRGSSYNEQFF	TGCAGCCAAAGACGGGGGAGCTCCTACAATGAGCAGTTCTTC
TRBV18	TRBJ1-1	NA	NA	CASSQDRNTEAFF	TGTGCCAGCTCCCAGGACAGAAACACTGAAGCTTTCTTT
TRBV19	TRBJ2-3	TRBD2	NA	CASEGRASGRSDTQYF	TGTGCCAGTGAAGGTAGGGCTAGCGGGAGGTCCGATACGCAGTATTTT
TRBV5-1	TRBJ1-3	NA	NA	CASREGGGNTIYF	TGCGCCAGCAGGGAGGGCGGCGGAAACACCATATATTTT
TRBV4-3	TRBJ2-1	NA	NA	CASSQASSYNEQFF	TGCGCCAGCAGCCAAGCCTCCTCCTACAATGAGCAGTTCTTC
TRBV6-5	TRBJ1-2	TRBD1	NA	CASSYSQGAGYGYTF	TGTGCCAGCAGTTACTCTCAGGGGGCCGGTTATGGCTACACCTTC
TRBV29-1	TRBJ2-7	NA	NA	CSVGGHREGVSYEQYF	TGCAGCGTTGGGGGACATAGGGAAGGGGTCTCCTACGAGCAGTACTTC
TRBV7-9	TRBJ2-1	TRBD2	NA	CASSPPATSGYSYNEQFF	TGTGCCAGCAGCCCCCCCGCGACTAGCGGTTACTCCTACAATGAGCAGTTCTTC
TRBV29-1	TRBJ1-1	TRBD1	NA	CSAGTGRVTEAFF	TGCAGCGCCGGGACAGGGAGAGTGACTGAAGCTTTCTTT
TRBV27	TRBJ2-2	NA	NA	CASSFGPPGELFF	TGTGCCAGCAGTTTTGGGCCCCCCGGGGAGCTGTTTTTT
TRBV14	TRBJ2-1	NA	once	CASSQDWVASEDEQFF	TGTGCCAGCAGCCAAGATTGGGTGGCTAGCGAGGATGAGCAGTTCTTC
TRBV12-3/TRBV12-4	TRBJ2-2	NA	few	CASSVRSELFF	TGTGCCAGCAGTGTCCGTTCGGAGCTGTTTTTT
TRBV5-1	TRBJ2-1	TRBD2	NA	CASSSIGSGSLDEQFF	TGCGCCAGCAGCTCCATAGGGAGCGGGAGTCTCGATGAGCAGTTCTTC